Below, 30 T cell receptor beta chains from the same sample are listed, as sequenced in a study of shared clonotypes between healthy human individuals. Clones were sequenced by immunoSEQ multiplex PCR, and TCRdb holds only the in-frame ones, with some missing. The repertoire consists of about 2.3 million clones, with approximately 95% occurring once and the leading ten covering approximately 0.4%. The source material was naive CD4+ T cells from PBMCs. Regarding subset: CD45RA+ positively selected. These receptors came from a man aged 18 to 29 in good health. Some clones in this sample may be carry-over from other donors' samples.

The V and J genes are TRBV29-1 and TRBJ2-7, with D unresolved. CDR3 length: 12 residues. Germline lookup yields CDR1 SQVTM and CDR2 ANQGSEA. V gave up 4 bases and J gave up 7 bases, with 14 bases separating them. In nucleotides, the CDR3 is TGCAGCGTTGTCCAAGGGCTGGGGGAGCAGTACTTC. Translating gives CSVVQGLGEQYF.

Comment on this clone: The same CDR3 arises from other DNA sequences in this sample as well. The CDR3 sequence: CASSPGGGTQYF. The CDR3 DNA sequence: TGTGCCAGCAGCCCTGGGGGAGGGACCCAGTACTTC. The genes are TRBV5-6 and TRBJ2-5; TRBD2 might be the D (6 bases). The V end was cut by 4 bases, the J end by 7 bases, with 11 bases between. The length of the CDR3 is 12 residues. In germline, CDR1 is SGHDT, CDR2 YYEEEE.

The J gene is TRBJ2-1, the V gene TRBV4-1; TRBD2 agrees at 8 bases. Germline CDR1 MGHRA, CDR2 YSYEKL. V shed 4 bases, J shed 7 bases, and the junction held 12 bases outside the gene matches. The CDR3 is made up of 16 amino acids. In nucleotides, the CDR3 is TGCGCCAGCAGCCCACGGGGTAGCGGGACAAGAAATGAGCAGTTCTTC. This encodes CASSPRGSGTRNEQFF.

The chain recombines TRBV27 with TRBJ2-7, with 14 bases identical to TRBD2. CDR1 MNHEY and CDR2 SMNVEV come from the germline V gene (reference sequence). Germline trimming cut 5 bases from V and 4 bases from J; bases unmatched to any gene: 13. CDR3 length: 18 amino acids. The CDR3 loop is CASSPYLGLAGGGYEQYF. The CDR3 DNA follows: TGTGCCAGCAGTCCATATCTAGGACTAGCGGGAGGCGGATACGAGCAGTACTTC.

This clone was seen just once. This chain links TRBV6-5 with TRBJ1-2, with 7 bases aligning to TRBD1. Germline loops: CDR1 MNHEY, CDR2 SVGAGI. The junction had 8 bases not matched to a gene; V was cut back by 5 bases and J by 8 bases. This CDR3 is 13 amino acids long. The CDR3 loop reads CASSETGRVGYTF. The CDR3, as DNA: TGTGCCAGCAGTGAGACAGGGCGTGTCGGCTACACCTTC.

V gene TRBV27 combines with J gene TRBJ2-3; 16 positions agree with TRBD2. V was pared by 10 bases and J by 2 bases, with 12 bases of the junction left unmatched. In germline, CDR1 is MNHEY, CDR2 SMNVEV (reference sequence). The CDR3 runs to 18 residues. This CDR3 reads CATRRGLAGGPSTDTQYF. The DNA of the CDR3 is TGTGCCACTCGGAGGGGACTAGCGGGAGGGCCCTCCACAGATACGCAGTATTTT.

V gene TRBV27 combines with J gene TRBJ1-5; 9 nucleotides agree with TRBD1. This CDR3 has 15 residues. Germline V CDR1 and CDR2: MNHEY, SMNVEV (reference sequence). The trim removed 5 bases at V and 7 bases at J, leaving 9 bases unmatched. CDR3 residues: CASSPSRTGVQPQHF. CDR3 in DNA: TGTGCCAGCAGTCCCTCCCGGACAGGGGTGCAGCCCCAGCATTTT.

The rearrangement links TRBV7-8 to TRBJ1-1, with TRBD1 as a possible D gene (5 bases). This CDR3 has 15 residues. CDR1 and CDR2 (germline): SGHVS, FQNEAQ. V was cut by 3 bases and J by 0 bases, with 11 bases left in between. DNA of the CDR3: TGTGCCAGCAGCTTCGCAGGGCAGTTGAACACTGAAGCTTTCTTT. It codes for CASSFAGQLNTEAFF.

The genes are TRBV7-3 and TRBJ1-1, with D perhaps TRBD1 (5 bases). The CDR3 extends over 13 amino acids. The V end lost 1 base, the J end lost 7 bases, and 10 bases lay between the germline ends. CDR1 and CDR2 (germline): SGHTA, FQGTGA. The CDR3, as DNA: TGTGCCAGCAGCTTAAAAAGAGGGGTTGAAGCTTTCTTT. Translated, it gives CASSLKRGVEAFF.

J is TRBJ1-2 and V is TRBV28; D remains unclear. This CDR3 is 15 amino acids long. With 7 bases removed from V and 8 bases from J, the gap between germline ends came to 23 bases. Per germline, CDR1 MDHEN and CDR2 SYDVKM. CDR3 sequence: CASTPITAGRRGYTF. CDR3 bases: TGTGCCAGCACTCCCATAACCGCGGGGAGGAGAGGCTACACCTTC.

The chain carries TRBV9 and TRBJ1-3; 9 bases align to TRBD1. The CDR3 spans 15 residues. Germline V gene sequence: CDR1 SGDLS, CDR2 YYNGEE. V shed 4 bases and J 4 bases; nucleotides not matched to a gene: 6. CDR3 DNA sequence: TGTGCCAGCAGCCCCCGGGACAGGGTAGGAAACACCATATATTTT. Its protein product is CASSPRDRVGNTIYF.

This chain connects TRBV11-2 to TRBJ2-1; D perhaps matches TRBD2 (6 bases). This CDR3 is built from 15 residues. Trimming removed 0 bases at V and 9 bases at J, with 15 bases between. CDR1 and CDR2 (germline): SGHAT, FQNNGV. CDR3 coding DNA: TGTGCCAGCAGCTTAGATCCGAATAGCGGCCCTGAGCAGTTCTTC. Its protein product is CASSLDPNSGPEQFF.

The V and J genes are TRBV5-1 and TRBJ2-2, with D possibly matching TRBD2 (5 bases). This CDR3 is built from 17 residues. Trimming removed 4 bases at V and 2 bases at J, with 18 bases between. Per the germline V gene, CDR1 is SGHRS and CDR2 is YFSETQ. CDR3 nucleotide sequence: TGCGCCAGCAGCGCGGGCCGCCTCCTACTTAACACCGGGGAGCTGTTTTTT. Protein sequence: CASSAGRLLLNTGELFF.

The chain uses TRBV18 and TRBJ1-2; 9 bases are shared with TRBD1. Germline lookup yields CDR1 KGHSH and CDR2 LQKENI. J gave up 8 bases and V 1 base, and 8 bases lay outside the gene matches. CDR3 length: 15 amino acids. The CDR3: CASSPLGTGLEGYTF. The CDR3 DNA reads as TGTGCCAGCTCACCACTCGGGACAGGGCTTGAGGGCTACACCTTC.

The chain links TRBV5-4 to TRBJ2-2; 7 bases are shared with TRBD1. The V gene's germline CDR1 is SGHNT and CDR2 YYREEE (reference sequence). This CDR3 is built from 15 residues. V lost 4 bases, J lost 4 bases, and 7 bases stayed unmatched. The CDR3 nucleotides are TGTGCCAGCAGCCGGGACAGCAGCCCCACCGGGGAGCTGTTTTTT. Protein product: CASSRDSSPTGELFF.

The CDR3 region is CASSLGTGASTEAFF. Here the CDR3 DNA reads TGTGCCAGCAGCTTAGGGACAGGGGCTAGCACTGAAGCTTTCTTT. V gene TRBV7-9 combines with J gene TRBJ1-1, with TRBD1 matching over 9 bases. V lost 1 base and J lost 4; bases outside the gene matches: 4. There are 15 residues in the CDR3. Germline V gene sequence: CDR1 SEHNR, CDR2 FQNEAQ (reference sequence).

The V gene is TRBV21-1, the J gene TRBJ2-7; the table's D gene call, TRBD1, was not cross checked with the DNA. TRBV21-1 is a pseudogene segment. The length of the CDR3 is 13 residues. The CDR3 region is CASRVGENYEQYF. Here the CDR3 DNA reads TGTGCCAGCAGGGTAGGGGAAAACTACGAGCAGTACTTC.

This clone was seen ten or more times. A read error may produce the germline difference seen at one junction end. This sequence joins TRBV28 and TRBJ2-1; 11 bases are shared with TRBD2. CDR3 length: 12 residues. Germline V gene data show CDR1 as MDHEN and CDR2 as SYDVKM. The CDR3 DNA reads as TGTGCCAGCAGTTCCACGATGACTAGCGGGGTCTTC. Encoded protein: CASSSTMTSGVF.

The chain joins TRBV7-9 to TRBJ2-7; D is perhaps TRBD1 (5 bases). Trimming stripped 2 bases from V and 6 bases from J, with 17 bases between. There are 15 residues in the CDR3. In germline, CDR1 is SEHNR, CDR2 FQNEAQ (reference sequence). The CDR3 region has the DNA TGTGCCAGCAGCTTAATCCAGACGGCAGGGCGCGAGCAGTACTTC. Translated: CASSLIQTAGREQYF.

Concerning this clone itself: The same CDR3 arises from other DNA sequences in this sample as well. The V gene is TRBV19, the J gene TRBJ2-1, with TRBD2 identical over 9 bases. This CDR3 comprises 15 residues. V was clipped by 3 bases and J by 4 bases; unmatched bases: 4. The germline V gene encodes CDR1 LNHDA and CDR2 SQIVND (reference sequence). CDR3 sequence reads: CASSMAGGPYNEQFF. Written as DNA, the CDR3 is TGTGCCAGTAGTATGGCGGGAGGGCCGTACAATGAGCAGTTCTTC.

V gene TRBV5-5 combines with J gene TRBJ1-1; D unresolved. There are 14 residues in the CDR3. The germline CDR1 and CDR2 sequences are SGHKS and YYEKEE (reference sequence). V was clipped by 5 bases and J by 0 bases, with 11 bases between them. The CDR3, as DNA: TGTGCCAGCAGTACTGGGCCTTTGAACACTGAAGCTTTCTTT. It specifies CASSTGPLNTEAFF.

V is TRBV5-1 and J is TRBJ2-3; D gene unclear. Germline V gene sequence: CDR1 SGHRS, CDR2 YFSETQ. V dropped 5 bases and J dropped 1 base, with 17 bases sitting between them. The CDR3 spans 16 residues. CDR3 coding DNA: TGCGCCAGCAGAGTGCTTGGGTCAGAGCGCACAGATACGCAGTATTTT. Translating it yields CASRVLGSERTDTQYF.

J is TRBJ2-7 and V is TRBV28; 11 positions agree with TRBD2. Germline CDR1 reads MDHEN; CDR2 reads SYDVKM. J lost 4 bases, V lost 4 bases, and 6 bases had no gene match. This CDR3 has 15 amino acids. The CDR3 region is CASSWILAGGYEQYF. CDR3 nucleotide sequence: TGTGCCAGCAGTTGGATCCTAGCGGGAGGTTACGAGCAGTACTTC.

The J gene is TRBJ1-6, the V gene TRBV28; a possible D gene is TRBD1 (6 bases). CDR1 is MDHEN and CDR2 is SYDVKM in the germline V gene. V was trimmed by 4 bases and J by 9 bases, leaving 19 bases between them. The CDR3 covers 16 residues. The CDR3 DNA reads TGTGCCAGCAGTTCGGTGGCCCAGGGGCTGGGTTCACCCCTCCACTTT. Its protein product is CASSSVAQGLGSPLHF.

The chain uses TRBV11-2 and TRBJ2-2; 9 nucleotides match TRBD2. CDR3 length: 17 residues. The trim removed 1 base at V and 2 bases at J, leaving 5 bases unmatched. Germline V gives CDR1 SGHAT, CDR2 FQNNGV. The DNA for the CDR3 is TGTGCCAGCAGCTTAGTCGGGACTAGCCCCAACACCGGGGAGCTGTTTTTT. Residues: CASSLVGTSPNTGELFF. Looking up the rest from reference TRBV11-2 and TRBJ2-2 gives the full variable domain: EAGVAQSPRYKIIEKRQSVAFWCNPISGHATLYWYQQILGQGPKLLIQFQNNGVVDDSQLPKDRFSAERLKGVDSTLKIQPAKLEDSAVYLCASSLVGTSPNTGELFFGEGSRLTVL.

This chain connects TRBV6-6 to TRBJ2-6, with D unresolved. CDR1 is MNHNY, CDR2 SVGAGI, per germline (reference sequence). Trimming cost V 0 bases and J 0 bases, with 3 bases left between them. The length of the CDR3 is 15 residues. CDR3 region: CASSYSSSGANVLTF. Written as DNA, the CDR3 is TGTGCCAGCAGTTACTCGAGCTCTGGGGCCAACGTCCTGACTTTC.

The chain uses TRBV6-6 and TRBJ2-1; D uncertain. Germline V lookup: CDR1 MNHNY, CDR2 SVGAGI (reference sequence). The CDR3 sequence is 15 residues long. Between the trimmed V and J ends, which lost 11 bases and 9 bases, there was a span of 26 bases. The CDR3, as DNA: TGTGCCGCCAAATCCCCCGGGTGGGCATGGCCTGAGCAGTTCTTC. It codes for CAAKSPGWAWPEQFF.

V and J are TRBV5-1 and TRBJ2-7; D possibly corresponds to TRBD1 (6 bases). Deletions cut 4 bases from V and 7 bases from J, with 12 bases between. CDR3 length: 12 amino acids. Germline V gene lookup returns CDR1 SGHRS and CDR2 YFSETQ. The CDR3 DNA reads TGCGCCAGCAGCGAGGCAGGGGAGGAGCAGTACTTC. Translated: CASSEAGEEQYF.

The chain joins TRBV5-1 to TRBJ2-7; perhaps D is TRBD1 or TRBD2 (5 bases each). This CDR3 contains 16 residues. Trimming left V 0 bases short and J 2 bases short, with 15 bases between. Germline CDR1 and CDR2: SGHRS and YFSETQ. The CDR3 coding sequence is TGCGCCAGCAGCTTGGCCTGGGGACCATCACCCTACGAGCAGTACTTC. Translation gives CASSLAWGPSPYEQYF.

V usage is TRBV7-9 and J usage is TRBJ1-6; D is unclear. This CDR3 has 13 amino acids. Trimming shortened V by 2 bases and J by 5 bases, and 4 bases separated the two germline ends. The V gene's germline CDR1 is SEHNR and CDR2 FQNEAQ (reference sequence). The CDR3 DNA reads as TGTGCCAGCAGCTTACAGGATAATTCACCCCTCCACTTT. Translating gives CASSLQDNSPLHF.